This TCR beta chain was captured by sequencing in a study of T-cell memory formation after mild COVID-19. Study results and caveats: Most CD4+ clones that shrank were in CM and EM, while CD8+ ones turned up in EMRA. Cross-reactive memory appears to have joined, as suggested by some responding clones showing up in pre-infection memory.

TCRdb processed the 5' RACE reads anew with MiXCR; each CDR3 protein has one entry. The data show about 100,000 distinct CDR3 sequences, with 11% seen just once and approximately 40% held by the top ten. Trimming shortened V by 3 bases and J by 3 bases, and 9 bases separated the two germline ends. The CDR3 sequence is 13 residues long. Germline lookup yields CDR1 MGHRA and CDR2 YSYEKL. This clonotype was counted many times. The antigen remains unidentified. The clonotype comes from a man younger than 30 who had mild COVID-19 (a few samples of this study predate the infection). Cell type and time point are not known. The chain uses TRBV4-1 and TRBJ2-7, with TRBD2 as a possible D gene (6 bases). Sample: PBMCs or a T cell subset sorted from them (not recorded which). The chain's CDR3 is CASSQTGGYEQYF. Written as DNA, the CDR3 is TGCGCCAGCAGCCAGACCGGGGGCTACGAGCAGTACTTC.